Each of the 16 T cell receptor beta chains below was sequenced from the same sample in a study of post-analysis software for immune sequencing data (dated by TCRdb to between 2015 and 2016). The full study reports these points: Several TRBV segments, including TRBV5-6, TRBV5-1 and TRBV20-1, were significantly more frequent in patients than controls.

Antigen specificity for these receptors is unknown. The library was obtained by PCR. For sequencing, an Illumina HiSeq 2500 was employed. To reduce PCR and sequencing biases, unique molecular identifiers were built into the TCR beta cDNA libraries. TCRdb reprocessed the public reads (quality trimming at Q25 with fastp, clone calling with MiXCR) and kept in-frame beta chains. For every CDR3 protein sequence, its rows merge into one entry that carries the most common genes and DNA. Counted in this sample were a few hundred thousand distinct CDR3 sequences; less than 40% of them appeared once. The leading ten clones occupy around an eighth of the sample. The sample taken for sequencing was blood. The origin of the receptors is a girl aged 5-17 years with multiple sclerosis.

The chain recombines TRBV4-3 with TRBJ2-2, with TRBD2 matching 10 bases. This CDR3 comprises 19 residues. J lost 1 base, V lost 1 base, and 9 bases had no gene match. Germline loops: CDR1 LGHNA, CDR2 YSLEER. CDR3 nucleotide sequence: TGCGCCAGCAGCCAAGCGGCTAGCGGGGGCCTGGGGAACACCGGGGAGCTGTTTTTT. It yields the protein CASSQAASGGLGNTGELFF.

The J gene is TRBJ2-1, the V gene TRBV7-9; TRBD2 is a possible D gene (7 bases). V was shortened by 5 bases and J by 8 bases, with 19 bases between the two germline ends. The CDR3 has 15 amino acids. Looked up from germline, CDR1 is SEHNR and CDR2 is FQNEAQ (reference sequence). CDR3 sequence reads: CASSPRGLDEDEQFF. CDR3 nucleotides: TGTGCCAGCAGCCCGCGGGGGCTGGATGAAGATGAGCAGTTCTTC.

Comments on this clonotype: The junction differs from germline at one of its ends, possibly a read error. For the CDR3, the DNA is TGCGCCAGCAGCAACGGATCGGCGGATAGGCAGTATTTT. This encodes CASSNGSADRQYF. The chain is built from TRBV5-1 and TRBJ2-3; no clear D. CDR1 SGHRS and CDR2 YFSETQ come from the germline V gene. The CDR3 sequence is 13 residues long.

This clonotype was observed a few times. The chain employs TRBV19 and TRBJ2-7; no clear D gene. The CDR3 runs 16 residues. The germline V gene has CDR1 LNHDA and CDR2 SQIVND (reference sequence). Trimming stripped 5 bases from V and 0 bases from J, with 17 bases between. The CDR3 loop reads CASSSRVGTVSYEQYF. The CDR3 DNA sequence: TGTGCCAGTAGTTCAAGGGTCGGAACAGTCTCCTACGAGCAGTACTTC.

The rearrangement uses TRBV28 and TRBJ2-5; the D call may be TRBD1 or TRBD2 (5 bases each). This CDR3 is built from 14 residues. The germline V gene has CDR1 MDHEN and CDR2 SYDVKM. V was shortened by 3 bases and J by 4 bases, with 12 bases between the two germline ends. The CDR3 region has the DNA TGTGCCAGCAGTTTGTCCAGGGCGGGAGAGACCCAGTACTTC. This gives the protein CASSLSRAGETQYF.

Note on this clonotype: A much larger clone lies a single base off, so this may be a read error. This sequence joins TRBV20-1 and TRBJ2-3; 12 bases are a match to TRBD2. Germline V lookup: CDR1 DFQATT, CDR2 SNEGSKA (reference sequence). CDR3 length equals 17 residues. The CDR3 region is CSATTSGGQAGTDAQYF. In nucleotides, the CDR3 is TGCAGTGCCACAACTAGCGGGGGGCAGGCGGGGACAGATGCGCAGTATTTT.

J is TRBJ1-2 and V is TRBV12-5; no firm D call. The CDR3 runs 15 residues. Germline V CDR1 and CDR2: LGHNT, FRNRAP. Trimming stripped 0 bases from V and 3 bases from J, with 11 bases between. The CDR3 coding sequence is TGTGCTAGTGGTTTGGTTCCCCTAGGACACTATGGCTACACCTTC. This gives the protein CASGLVPLGHYGYTF.

This clonotype was counted only a few times. The CDR3 is CASSLSPGQGREQYF. Written as DNA, the CDR3 is TGTGCCAGCAGTTTGTCTCCGGGACAGGGGCGCGAGCAGTACTTC. The rearrangement uses TRBV6-5 and TRBJ2-7; 10 bases are shared with TRBD1. CDR3 length: 15 residues. The V gene end was trimmed by 4 bases and the J gene end by 6 bases; junction bases not matched to a gene: 9. The V gene's germline CDR1 is MNHEY and CDR2 SVGAGI.

In this sample, this clonotype turned up a few times. The chain carries TRBV6-5 and TRBJ1-2; 10 bases fit TRBD1. V lost 6 bases to trimming and J lost 6 bases; unmatched junction nucleotides: 10. Germline values: CDR1 MNHEY, CDR2 SVGAGI. The length of the CDR3 is 15 residues. CDR3 residues: CASRRFRDRGDGYTF. Written as DNA, the CDR3 is TGTGCCAGCAGACGATTTCGGGACAGGGGCGATGGCTACACCTTC.

The rearrangement joins TRBV6-1 to TRBJ2-1; TRBD2 aligns across 12 bases. V was clipped by 5 bases and J by 0 bases; unmatched bases: 5. Germline CDR1 reads MNHNS; CDR2 reads SASEGT. This CDR3 is built from 17 residues. Here the CDR3 DNA reads TGTGCCAGCAGTAAAGGACTAGCGGGAAGCTCCTACAATGAGCAGTTCTTC. Protein sequence: CASSKGLAGSSYNEQFF.

This chain joins TRBV7-9 and TRBJ1-1; D perhaps matches TRBD1 (5 bases). In germline, CDR1 is SEHNR, CDR2 FQNEAQ (reference sequence). The CDR3 runs 16 residues. V dropped 4 bases and J dropped 3 bases, with 18 bases sitting between them. DNA of the CDR3: TGTGCCAGCAGCTCCTTAGCAGGGCTGAGGGACACTGAAGCTTTCTTT. This codes for CASSSLAGLRDTEAFF.

The chain joins TRBV29-1 to TRBJ1-4; TRBD1 might be the D (5 bases). Germline V CDR1 and CDR2: SQVTM, ANQGSEA. There are 12 residues in the CDR3. Trimming cost V 7 bases and J 5 bases, with 11 bases left between them. For the CDR3, the DNA is TGCAGCGGCGGGACTGCGAATGAAAAACTGTTTTTT. Protein sequence: CSGGTANEKLFF.

Remarks on this clonotype: A much larger clone lies a single base off, so this may be a read error. The rearrangement joins TRBV29-1 to TRBJ2-1, with 8 bases fitting TRBD1. V shed 3 bases, J shed 11 bases, and the junction held 12 bases outside the gene matches. CDR1 is SQVTM, CDR2 ANQGSEA, per germline. The CDR3 spans 14 residues. CDR3 amino acids: CSVDRGPVFDKQFF. CDR3 sequence (DNA): TGCAGCGTTGACAGGGGGCCGGTTTTCGATAAGCAGTTCTTC.

The chain combines TRBV6-2 or TRBV6-3 with TRBJ2-1; TRBD2 agrees at 7 bases. The CDR3 is 14 amino acids. Germline assignment: CDR1 MNHEY and CDR2 SVGEGT. The trim removed 5 bases at V and 6 bases at J, leaving 7 bases unmatched. The CDR3 coding sequence is TGTGCCAGCAGTCCCCGGGACTATATCAATGAGCAGTTCTTC. Protein sequence: CASSPRDYINEQFF.

The CDR3 loop reads CASSSRTSGGYNEQFF. The DNA of the CDR3 is TGTGCCAGCAGTTCCCGGACTAGCGGGGGTTACAATGAGCAGTTCTTC. This chain links TRBV12-3 or TRBV12-4 with TRBJ2-1; TRBD2 matches at 13 bases. This CDR3 contains 16 residues. The V and J ends lost 4 bases and 4 bases, in that order; junction bases with no gene match: 4.

The CDR3, as DNA: TGCGCCAGCAGCCCCCCCGACATTCACAATGTAGTAGACACTGAAGCTTTCTTT. Protein: CASSPPDIHNVVDTEAFF. The chain is built from TRBV4-3 and TRBJ1-1; no clear D. Trimming left V 4 bases short and J 3 bases short, with 24 bases between. The CDR3 loop spans 18 amino acids. The germline gives CDR1 LGHNA, CDR2 YSLEER.